Reported below is one T cell receptor (beta chain). The antigen remains undetermined. Every ophthalmopathy donor presented moderate-to-severe activity, CAS ≥3, NOSPECS ≥4 and duration under 3 months. V was trimmed by 2 bases and J by 5 bases, leaving 12 bases between them. Germline CDR1 LGHDT, CDR2 YNNKEL (reference sequence). The CDR3 runs to 14 residues. The data were obtained in a study of Graves' ophthalmopathy and Graves' hyperthyroidism. Study-level background: The blood sample was drawn at first diagnosis and before any treatment.

Study-wide results and limits: Progression of ophthalmopathy was predicted by the model with roughly 70% sensitivity and 72% to 85% specificity.

Scientists amplified the TCR beta CDR3 regions from RNA transcripts. HTBI primers served in a first-round RT-PCR, which a second-round multiplex PCR followed. TCRdb passed the multiplex PCR reads through MiXCR, listing each CDR3 protein once. The sample holds hundreds of thousands of distinct CDR3 sequences; 40% to 50% are singletons and the top ten take roughly 50%. The TCR was taken from an adult man with Graves' ophthalmopathy. What was sequenced was peripheral blood. V gene TRBV3-1 combines with J gene TRBJ1-1; TRBD1 is a possible D gene (6 bases). CDR3 in amino acids: CASSQWTEETEAFF. The DNA for the CDR3 is TGTGCCAGCAGCCAATGGACAGAAGAGACTGAAGCTTTCTTT. Full variable domain (remainder filled in from reference TRBV3-1 and TRBJ1-1): DTAVSQTPKYLVTQMGNDKSIKCEQNLGHDTMYWYKQDSKKFLKIMFSYNNKELIINETVPNRFSPKSPDKAHLNLHINSLELGDSAVYFCASSQWTEETEAFFGQGTRLTVV.